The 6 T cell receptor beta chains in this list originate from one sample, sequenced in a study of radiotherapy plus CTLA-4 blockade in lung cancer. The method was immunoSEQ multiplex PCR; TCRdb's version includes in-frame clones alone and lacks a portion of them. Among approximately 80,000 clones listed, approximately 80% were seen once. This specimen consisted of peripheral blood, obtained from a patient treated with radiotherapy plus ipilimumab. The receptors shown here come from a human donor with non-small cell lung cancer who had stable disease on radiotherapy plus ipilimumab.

CDR3: CASSPWTGGTEKLFF. CDR3 nucleotide sequence: TGTGCCAGCAGCCCCTGGACAGGGGGTACTGAAAAACTGTTTTTT. The chain couples TRBV7-9 to TRBJ1-4, with 10 positions matching TRBD1. This CDR3 contains 15 residues. The V and J ends lost 5 bases and 7 bases, in that order; junction bases with no gene match: 7. CDR1 is SEHNR and CDR2 is FQNEAQ in the germline V gene (reference sequence).

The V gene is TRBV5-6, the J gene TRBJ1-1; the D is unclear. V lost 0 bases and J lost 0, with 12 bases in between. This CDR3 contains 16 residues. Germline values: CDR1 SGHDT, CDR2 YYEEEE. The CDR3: CASSLVAGLMNTEAFF. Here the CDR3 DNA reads TGTGCCAGCAGCTTGGTCGCAGGACTGATGAACACTGAAGCTTTCTTT. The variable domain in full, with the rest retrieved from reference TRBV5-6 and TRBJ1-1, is DAGVTQSPTHLIKTRGQQVTLRCSPKSGHDTVSWYQQALGQGPQFIFQYYEEEERQRGNFPDRFSGHQFPNYSSELNVNALLLGDSALYLCASSLVAGLMNTEAFFGQGTRLTVV.

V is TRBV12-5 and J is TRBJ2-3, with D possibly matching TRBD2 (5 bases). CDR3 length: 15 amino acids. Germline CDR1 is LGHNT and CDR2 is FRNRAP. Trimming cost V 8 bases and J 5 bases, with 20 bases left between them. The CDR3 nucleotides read TGTGCTAGTTCTTGGGTTGGCGGGCCGGGAGATACGCAGTATTTT. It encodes CASSWVGGPGDTQYF.

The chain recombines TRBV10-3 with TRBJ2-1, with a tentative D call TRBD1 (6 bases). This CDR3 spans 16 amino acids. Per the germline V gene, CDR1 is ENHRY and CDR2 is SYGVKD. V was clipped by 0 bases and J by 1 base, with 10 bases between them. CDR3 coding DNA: TGTGCCATCAGTGAGTCGGGACACTCGTCCTACAATGAGCAGTTCTTC. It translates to CAISESGHSSYNEQFF.

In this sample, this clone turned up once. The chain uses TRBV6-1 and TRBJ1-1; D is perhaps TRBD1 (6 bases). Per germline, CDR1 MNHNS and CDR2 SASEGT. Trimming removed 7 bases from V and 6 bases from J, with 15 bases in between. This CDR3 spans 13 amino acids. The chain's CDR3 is CASNNPGTPEAFF. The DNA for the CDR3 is TGTGCCAGCAATAATCCGGGGACACCTGAAGCTTTCTTT.

The CDR3 sequence is CASSPDRAGGNQPQHF. CDR3 sequence (DNA): TGTGCCAGCAGCCCAGACAGGGCTGGTGGCAATCAGCCCCAGCATTTT. The rearrangement links TRBV7-8 to TRBJ1-5; 7 bases line up with TRBD1. The ends lost 5 bases at V and 2 bases at J; junction bases unmatched: 9. Germline V CDR1 and CDR2: SGHVS, FQNEAQ. This CDR3 has 16 amino acids.